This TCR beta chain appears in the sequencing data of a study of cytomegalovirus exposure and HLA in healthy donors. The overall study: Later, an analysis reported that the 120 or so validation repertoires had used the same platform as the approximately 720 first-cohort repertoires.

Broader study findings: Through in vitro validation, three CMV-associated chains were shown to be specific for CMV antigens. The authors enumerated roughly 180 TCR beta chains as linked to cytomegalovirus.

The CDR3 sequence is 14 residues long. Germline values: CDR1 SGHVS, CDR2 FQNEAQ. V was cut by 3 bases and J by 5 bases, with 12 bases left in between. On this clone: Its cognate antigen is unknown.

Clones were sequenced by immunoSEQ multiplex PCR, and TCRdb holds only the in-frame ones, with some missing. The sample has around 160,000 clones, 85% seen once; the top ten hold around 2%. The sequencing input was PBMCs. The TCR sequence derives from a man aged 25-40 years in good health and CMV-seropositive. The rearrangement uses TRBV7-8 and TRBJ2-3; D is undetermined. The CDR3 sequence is CASSLNSNRDTQYF. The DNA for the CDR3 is TGTGCCAGCAGCTTGAATAGTAATCGAGATACGCAGTATTTT.